A single sample is the source of the 25 T cell receptor beta chains below, sequenced in a study. TCRdb ran MiXCR on the 5' RACE reads and lists one entry per CDR3 protein. The table records tens of thousands of distinct CDR3 sequences, approximately 20% of them present only once. Input material: naive CD4+ T cells sorted from a lymph node. Subset in this sample: naive CD4+ T cells, CD4+CD45RA+CD25-. The receptors were sampled from a female donor with breast cancer.

The chain couples TRBV27 to TRBJ2-3, with TRBD1 as a possible D gene (7 bases). Trimming pared 3 bases from V and 6 bases from J, leaving 13 bases between. This CDR3 is built from 14 residues. CDR1 and CDR2 from the germline V gene are MNHEY and SMNVEV (reference sequence). The CDR3 region has the DNA TGTGCCAGCAGTTTGGAGGGGGCAGGGGATACGCAGTATTTT. It is translated as CASSLEGAGDTQYF.

Of note for this clonotype: A much larger clone differs from this one at a single base, so this may be a read error. The chain employs TRBV20-1 and TRBJ1-1, with D unresolved. The CDR3 spans 11 residues. CDR1 and CDR2 from the germline V gene are DFQATT and SNEGSKA (reference sequence). Trimming removed 3 bases from V and 10 bases from J, with 12 bases in between. CDR3 DNA: TGCAGTGCTAGGGGAGTCGGTGGAGCTTTCTTT. Its translation is CSARGVGGAFF.

In regard to this clonotype: This may arise from a read error, as a much more abundant clone is one base away. The chain carries TRBV4-2 and TRBJ2-1; TRBD2 aligns across 12 bases. CDR3 length equals 14 residues. Germline CDR1 and CDR2: LGHNA and YNFKEQ. In nucleotides, the CDR3 is TGTGCCAGCAGCCCTAGCGGGAGGGTGAATGAGCAGTCCTTC. Translation: CASSPSGRVNEQSF.

This clonotype was found many times. The rearrangement uses TRBV24-1 and TRBJ1-2; no clear D. Per germline, CDR1 KGHDR and CDR2 SFDVKD. The V and J ends lost 9 bases and 6 bases respectively, with 13 bases between them. There are 12 residues in the CDR3. The CDR3 protein is CATWSTEDGYTF. In DNA, the CDR3 is TGTGCCACCTGGAGCACAGAGGATGGCTACACCTTC.

The V call is TRBV5-1, the J call TRBJ2-1, with unresolved D. This CDR3 contains 15 residues. The germline V gene has CDR1 SGHRS and CDR2 YFSETQ. Deletions cut 4 bases from V and 3 bases from J, with 14 bases between. CDR3 in DNA: TGCGCCAGCAGCCCCCGATTAGTGGACTACAATGAGCAGTTCTTC. Protein product: CASSPRLVDYNEQFF.

The rearrangement uses TRBV5-1 and TRBJ2-7; D is undetermined. The germline CDR1 and CDR2 sequences are SGHRS and YFSETQ. The CDR3 runs to 15 residues. The ends were cut back, 0 bases at V and 3 bases at J, with 13 bases in the middle. As DNA, the CDR3 is TGCGCCAGCAGCTTGGATGGTAGCTTTTACTACGAGCAGTACTTC. This translates into CASSLDGSFYYEQYF.

Notes on this clonotype: Just one base apart from a much larger clone, this may be a read error. The chain uses TRBV6-1 and TRBJ2-1; 13 bases line up with TRBD2. The length of the CDR3 is 17 residues. CDR1 MNHNS and CDR2 SASEGT come from the germline V gene. The CDR3 nucleotides read TGTGCCAGCAGGCGACTAGCGGGGGGCAGCTCCTACAATGGGCAGTTCTTC. Protein product: CASRRLAGGSSYNGQFF.

This clonotype was counted between two and nine times. The chain is built from TRBV5-1 and TRBJ1-2, with TRBD1 as a possible D gene (6 bases). CDR1 and CDR2 from the germline V gene are SGHRS and YFSETQ. CDR3 length: 12 amino acids. Trimming pared 2 bases from V and 6 bases from J, leaving 8 bases between. CDR3 sequence: CASSLNRDGYTF. The DNA of the CDR3 is TGCGCCAGCAGCTTAAACAGGGATGGCTACACCTTC.

The V gene is TRBV4-1, the J gene TRBJ2-1, with a weak D call TRBD1 (5 bases). The germline V and J ends were trimmed by 0 bases and 3 bases, with 12 bases remaining between them. The germline CDR1 and CDR2 sequences are MGHRA and YSYEKL. CDR3 length equals 16 residues. CDR3 in amino acids: CASSQDGAGYYNEQFF. CDR3 bases: TGCGCCAGCAGCCAAGATGGGGCAGGGTACTACAATGAGCAGTTCTTC.

The rearrangement joins TRBV6-5 to TRBJ1-2, with D maybe TRBD1 (5 bases). The CDR3 extends over 16 amino acids. V was cut by 2 bases and J by 0 bases, with 13 bases left in between. CDR1 MNHEY and CDR2 SVGAGI come from the germline V gene. Written as DNA, the CDR3 is TGTGCCAGCAGTTACCTCCGACAGAGGACTAACTATGGCTACACCTTC. Amino acid sequence: CASSYLRQRTNYGYTF.

This clonotype has only a few counts. The chain joins TRBV7-2 to TRBJ1-6; D is ambiguous. This CDR3 is 12 amino acids long. V gave up 8 bases and J gave up 14 bases, with 16 bases separating them. Germline CDR1 SGHTA, CDR2 FQGNSA. In DNA, the CDR3 is TGTGCCAGCGCCTCCTCAGGCGTCTCCCTCCACTTT. This encodes CASASSGVSLHF.

With respect to this clonotype: At one end, the junction sequence differs from germline, possibly due to a read error. This chain connects TRBV5-1 to TRBJ1-1; D gene uncertain. Germline V lookup: CDR1 SGHRS, CDR2 YFSETQ. This CDR3 comprises 14 residues. The CDR3 region is CASSSDRGGPEASF. Written as DNA, the CDR3 is TGCGCCAGCAGCTCCGATCGGGGAGGTCCTGAAGCTTCCTTT.

This clonotype was detected ten times or more. V gene TRBV5-6 combines with J gene TRBJ2-3, with 7 positions matching TRBD2. CDR3 length equals 15 residues. The V segment lost 5 bases and the J segment 1 base; nucleotides outside the gene matches: 7. Per the germline V gene, CDR1 is SGHDT and CDR2 is YYEEEE. CDR3 DNA: TGTGCCAGCAGAATCGCGGGGGATGGCACAGATACGCAGTATTTT. Translated, it gives CASRIAGDGTDTQYF.

Note on this clonotype: This could be a read error, since a much larger clone is one nucleotide away. V is TRBV5-1 and J is TRBJ1-1, with D hard to call. The CDR3 extends over 15 amino acids. CDR1 and CDR2 (germline): SGHRS, YFSETQ. The germline V and J ends were trimmed by 7 bases and 0 bases, with 16 bases remaining between them. The CDR3 region has the DNA TGCGCCAGCTGCCTGATGGGAACGGTGAACACTGAAGCTTTCTTT. Encoded protein: CASCLMGTVNTEAFF. Full variable domain (remainder filled in from reference TRBV5-1 and TRBJ1-1): KAGVTQTPRYLIKTRGQQVTLSCSPISGHRSVSWYQQTPGQGLQFLFEYFSETQRNKGNFPGRFSGRQFSNSRSEMNVSTLELGDSALYLCASCLMGTVNTEAFFGQGTRLTVV.

The CDR3 DNA reads as TGTGCCACCACGGACCGGACCGGGCTTAATGAGCAGTTCTTC. It translates to CATTDRTGLNEQFF. The V gene is TRBV24-1, the J gene TRBJ2-1; no clear D gene. CDR1 and CDR2 from the germline V gene are KGHDR and SFDVKD. CDR3 length: 14 amino acids. V was clipped by 8 bases and J by 7 bases, with 17 bases between them.

This clonotype was seen only a few times. This chain connects TRBV20-1 to TRBJ2-2; 9 bases align to TRBD2. This CDR3 contains 14 residues. The germline gives CDR1 DFQATT, CDR2 SNEGSKA (reference sequence). V lost 3 bases and J lost 4; bases outside the gene matches: 3. For the CDR3, the DNA is TGCAGTGCTAGTTCGCGGGAGGGCACCGGGGAGCTGTTTTTT. As protein: CSASSREGTGELFF.

The rearrangement joins TRBV13 to TRBJ2-4; D not resolved. The germline CDR1 and CDR2 sequences are PRHDT and FYEKMQ (reference sequence). The CDR3 is 14 residues long. The V end was cut by 5 bases, the J end by 5 bases, with 13 bases between. The CDR3: CASSRRRAENIQYF. For the CDR3, the DNA is TGTGCCAGCAGCCGCCGTAGGGCAGAAAACATTCAGTACTTC.

This clonotype came up many times. The chain recombines TRBV6-2 or TRBV6-3 with TRBJ2-2, with 10 bases fitting TRBD2. Germline V lookup: CDR1 MNHEY, CDR2 SVGEGT. J was trimmed by 4 bases and V by 0 bases; bases with no gene match: 8. The CDR3 spans 18 residues. This chain's CDR3 is CASSYSWWSGRATGELFF. Written as DNA, the CDR3 is TGTGCCAGCAGTTACTCCTGGTGGAGCGGGAGGGCCACCGGGGAGCTGTTTTTT.

The chain links TRBV27 to TRBJ2-2; D gene unclear. Germline CDR1 and CDR2: MNHEY and SMNVEV (reference sequence). V dropped 8 bases and J dropped 4 bases, with 17 bases sitting between them. This CDR3 region has 15 residues. This chain's CDR3 is CASSMSEAVTGELFF. CDR3 DNA sequence: TGTGCCAGCTCTATGTCGGAAGCCGTCACCGGGGAGCTGTTTTTT.

This chain connects TRBV5-1 to TRBJ1-4; D ambiguous. Trimming pared 0 bases from V and 8 bases from J, leaving 11 bases between. The CDR3 runs to 14 residues. CDR1 is SGHRS, CDR2 YFSETQ, per germline. The CDR3 coding sequence is TGCGCCAGCAGCTTGGAAGCAATAGGCGAAAAACTGTTTTTT. Protein product: CASSLEAIGEKLFF.

This clonotype was seen more than once but under ten times. The DNA for the CDR3 is TGTGCCAGCACCCTTAACGGTGGAGGAGGGTTCTATGAGCAGTTCTTC. Encoded protein: CASTLNGGGGFYEQFF. V usage is TRBV7-2 and J usage is TRBJ2-1, with D tentatively TRBD2 (6 bases). V lost 7 bases and J 8 bases, leaving 24 bases between the germline ends. The CDR3 runs to 16 residues. Looked up from germline, CDR1 is SGHTA and CDR2 is FQGNSA.

Remarks on this clonotype: Given a much more abundant clone one base away, this may be a read error. This chain links TRBV6-5 with TRBJ1-1, with D possibly being TRBD1 (5 bases). Germline V gene sequence: CDR1 MNHEY, CDR2 SVGAGI. CDR3 length equals 14 residues. The CDR3: CASSELLQGTEASF. The DNA of the CDR3 is TGTGCCAGCAGTGAACTCTTGCAGGGCACTGAAGCTTCCTTT.

The gene calls are TRBV18 and TRBJ1-2; 12 bases agree with TRBD1. The CDR3 consists of 14 residues. Per germline, CDR1 KGHSH and CDR2 LQKENI. J lost 11 bases, V lost 3 bases, and 7 bases had no gene match. In DNA form, the CDR3 reads TGTGCCAGCTCACCGTCCGGGACAGGGGGCTTATACACCTTC. Translation gives CASSPSGTGGLYTF.

This clonotype was seen a handful of times. The V gene is TRBV6-2 or TRBV6-3, the J gene TRBJ1-1; 11 bases are shared with TRBD1. Unmatched junction bases numbered 3, after V lost 5 bases and J lost 1 base. CDR3 length: 15 amino acids. From germline, CDR1 is MNHEY and CDR2 SVGEGT. The CDR3 DNA sequence: TGTGCCAGCAGTGACGGGACAGGGGGGAACACTGAAGCTTTCTTT. Translating gives CASSDGTGGNTEAFF.

In this sample, this clonotype turned up many times. The J gene is TRBJ2-5, the V gene TRBV4-3, with 10 bases lining up with TRBD2. The CDR3 sequence is 16 residues long. With V trimmed by 0 bases and J by 4 bases, 5 bases remained unmatched. CDR1 and CDR2 from the germline V gene are LGHNA and YSLEER. This CDR3 is CASSQDTSGNGETQYF. Written as DNA, the CDR3 is TGCGCCAGCAGCCAAGATACTAGCGGGAACGGAGAGACCCAGTACTTC.